The 4 T cell receptor beta chains presented below share a single source sample, sequenced in a study of cytomegalovirus exposure and HLA in healthy donors. It was with 60 Vbeta and 13 Jbeta primers that the PCR ran. The assay was immunoSEQ multiplex PCR, and TCRdb's table has in-frame clones only and misses some. In the table there are 110,000 or so clones, 76% of which are singletons. Sequenced: PBMCs. The receptors were sampled from a woman between 45 and 60 years old in good health and CMV-seropositive.

This chain connects TRBV5-4 to TRBJ2-1; maybe TRBD2 (6 bases). V shed 6 bases and J shed 3 bases, with 13 bases lying between them. The CDR3 sequence is 14 residues long. Germline loops: CDR1 SGHNT, CDR2 YYREEE (reference sequence). The CDR3, as DNA: TGTGCCAGCAACCTTTGGGGAGGCTACAATGAGCAGTTCTTC. It encodes CASNLWGGYNEQFF. The complete variable domain, with remaining parts taken from reference TRBV5-4 and TRBJ2-1, reads ETGVTQSPTHLIKTRGQQVTLRCSSQSGHNTVSWYQQALGQGPQFIFQYYREEENGRGNFPPRFSGLQFPNYSSELNVNALELDDSALYLCASNLWGGYNEQFFGPGTRLTVL.

This clone is a singleton in its sample. The chain couples TRBV4-1 to TRBJ2-1; 7 bases map to TRBD2. The CDR3 has 16 residues. J was trimmed by 4 bases and V by 1 base; bases with no gene match: 7. Germline values: CDR1 MGHRA, CDR2 YSYEKL. The CDR3 sequence: CASSQGRGSGYNEQFF. As DNA, the CDR3 is TGCGCCAGCAGCCAAGGGCGGGGGAGCGGTTACAATGAGCAGTTCTTC.

This clone was observed a single time. The V call is TRBV7-3, the J call TRBJ2-5; D possibly corresponds to TRBD1 (6 bases). Trimming left V 4 bases short and J 2 bases short, with 8 bases between. The CDR3 length is 13 residues. From germline, CDR1 is SGHTA and CDR2 FQGTGA. The CDR3 nucleotides are TGTGCCAGCAGCTCCGACAGGCAAGAGACCCAGTACTTC. As protein: CASSSDRQETQYF.

This clone was observed once. V and J are TRBV18 and TRBJ2-1, with 7 bases fitting TRBD2. There are 13 residues in the CDR3. The ends lost 6 bases at V and 6 bases at J; junction bases unmatched: 5. Germline V lookup: CDR1 KGHSH, CDR2 LQKENI. The CDR3: CASSRGDANEQFF. The CDR3 bases are TGTGCCAGCTCCCGGGGGGATGCCAATGAGCAGTTCTTC. The variable domain in full, completed from reference TRBV18 and TRBJ2-1, reads NAGVMQNPRHLVRRRGQEARLRCSPMKGHSHVYWYRQLPEEGLKFMVYLQKENIIDESGMPKERFSAEFPKEGPSILRIQQVVRGDSAAYFCASSRGDANEQFFGPGTRLTVL.